This T cell receptor (beta chain) stems from a study of CD8+CD57+ T cells in acquired aplastic anemia. Template material for TCR beta VDJ and CDR3 profiling consisted of genomic DNA. MiXCR, applied by TCRdb to the reads, yields one record per CDR3 protein. The profile shows some 200,000 distinct CDR3 sequences, roughly 50% of them singletons. Notes on this clonotype: A much larger clonotype is one base distant, so this may be a read error.

All sequencing subjects had displayed CD8+CD57+ cell expansion on flow cytometry. The CDR3 has 15 amino acids. Per the germline V gene, CDR1 is MNHNS and CDR2 is SASEGT. Sequenced: sorted CD4+, CD8+, or CD8+CD57+ T cells (not recorded which) from PBMCs. The source is a human donor with aplastic anemia. The chain links TRBV6-1 to TRBJ2-7; TRBD1 agrees at 7 bases. CDR3 protein: CASSQTGSESYGQYF. In DNA, the CDR3 is TGTGCCAGCAGCCAGACAGGGAGTGAGTCCTACGGGCAGTACTTC.